This T cell receptor beta chain stems from a study of massively parallel sequencing of T cell beta chains (dated by TCRdb to between 2009 and 2010). At the level of the whole study: The study profiled human TCR beta CDR3 diversity in peripheral blood using 5'-RACE, Illumina short-read sequencing and a dedicated short-read assembly strategy. Results and caveats for the whole study, not just this receptor: A unique TRBV gene could be assigned to only approximately 23,000 (approximately 70%) of the clonotypes. CDR3 beta lengths ranging from 21 to 81 nucleotides were observed, with a peak at 45 nucleotides. When the data were subsampled, the number of clonotypes climbed linearly as read number increased, indicating that sequencing depth was far from saturation. Among 30,000 to 35,000 distinct clonotypes, single-copy clonotypes made up approximately 66% of clonotypes but only around 20% of assemblies. TRBV usage was found to range from 0.01% for TRBV17 to 24.6% for TRBV20-1, and TRBJ usage was found to range from less than 2% for TRBJ2-6 to roughly 17% for TRBJ2-1. Since the RNA was pooled from many donors, the results show population-average clonotype abundance and not the repertoire of any individual. The reported gene usage frequencies may have been skewed by preferential PCR amplification of some TRBV and TRBJ sequences. A single sequence read supported most clonotypes (about 65% of the roughly 35,000), and this single-read support could in principle inflate apparent diversity.

By how much of the sample it makes up, this clonotype is medium-sized (0.01 to 0.1%). Its recognized antigen is unknown. Per-base qualities were not stored, and no clone one base away is much larger. Via the germline V gene (reference sequence), CDR1 is DFQATT and CDR2 SNEGSKA. V loses 3 bases of germline sequence and J loses 5 bases, and the interval between the two ends is 7 bases. Including the terminal cysteine and phenylalanine, the CDR3 comprises 11 residues. Only the CDR3 DNA is retained, 33 bases long and in frame from the first base. The sequencing machine was an Illumina Genome Analyzer II. Two rounds of nested PCR with TRBC1/TRBC2-specific primers yielded a RACE product of about 520 bp, which was gel-purified. To give RACE a 5' anchor, first-strand cDNA synthesis used a TRBC-specific primer together with a template-switching oligonucleotide. The RACE amplicon was too long for direct short-read sequencing, so it was concatemerized by ligation and sheared by sonication. PAGE was used to isolate a size fraction of 100 to 300 bp, and that fraction then underwent shotgun sequencing on the Illumina platform. In separate sequencing runs on an Illumina GAII, 18.8 million 36-nt reads and 21.7 million 50-nt single-end reads were generated. Per the original workflow: The pooled tens of millions of reads were assembled with iSSAKE using parameters -m 15, -o 2 and -r 0.7. Reads aligning to the ends of Ensembl TRBV gene predictions that carried unmatched junctional bases were used to seed de novo CDR3 beta assemblies. Rather than raw read depth, the number of matching assembled contigs was used to estimate clonotype abundance. Among the assembled clonotypes, approximately 2,100 (5.9%) contained in-frame stop codons and were discarded, which left around 35,000 productive clonotypes. Sanger sequencing of cloned RACE products gave under 350 unique TCR sequences, and 69% of them were also found in the Illumina assembly. The public reads were reanalyzed by TCRdb: fastp trimming at Q25, MiXCR alignment, in-frame beta chains only. Every CDR3 protein is listed once, alongside the most common genes and DNA of its rows. None of the V and J calls come from the authors' own analysis; TCRdb made them. This sample comprises 4,000 to 4,500 distinct CDR3 sequences, 37% of them detected only once. Just under 3% of the sample belongs to the ten largest clones.

All donors in the pool were aged about 18 to 45 years, and the pool included 380 or so males and around 170 females. Peripheral leukocyte polyA+ RNA was isolated from 150 to 200 liters of pooled peripheral blood. A commercial mRNA preparation from normal human peripheral blood leukocytes, pooled from 520 or so individuals, served as the starting material. The sequencing sample was made of commercial RNA from peripheral blood pooled from many donors. The TCR comes from a pool of human donors in good health; the sample was commercial RNA pooled from many donors. This receptor chain uses TRBV20-1 and TRBJ1-1; no D gene is confidently identified. The nucleotide sequence reads TGCAGTGCTAGGTGGCAGACTGAAGCTTTCTTT. Its coded protein is CSARWQTEAFF.